The rows below give T cell receptor beta chains drawn from one sample of a study of response to subunit inactivated influenza vaccine. One entry per CDR3 protein results from TCRdb running MiXCR on the RT-PCR reads. The sample has roughly 780,000 distinct CDR3 sequences, less than 20% seen once. The sample in question was PBMCs from blood, obtained less than 6 days after vaccination. These receptors originate from a man over 45 who received an inactivated influenza vaccine. Both conserved end residues are part of each CDR3.

j_call | v_call | cdr3_aa
TRBJ2-1 | TRBV24-1 | CATSDPITSGGVSNEQFF
TRBJ2-7 | TRBV12-3/TRBV12-4 | CASSSGLVPHEQYF
TRBJ2-1 | TRBV12-3/TRBV12-4 | CASRSSGGGGNEQFF
TRBJ2-7 | TRBV20-1 | CSARAPTISYEQYF
TRBJ2-5 | TRBV12-3/TRBV12-4 | CASSSQWTEETQYF
TRBJ2-7 | TRBV27 | CASSLGGQGLNEQYF
TRBJ1-6 | TRBV12-3/TRBV12-4 | CASRPGIEGSPLHF
TRBJ2-7 | TRBV4-2 | CASSQATGVSYEQYF
TRBJ2-1 | TRBV7-9 | CASSVRRQGAHEQFF
TRBJ2-3 | TRBV12-3/TRBV12-4 | CASRGRGDTQYF
TRBJ2-1 | TRBV4-2 | CASSQDIPERGDEQFF
TRBJ1-4 | TRBV20-1 | CSARVGANEKLFF
TRBJ1-4 | TRBV12-3/TRBV12-4 | CASSAGQIGEKLFF
TRBJ2-3 | TRBV7-2 | CASSSQTEWQYF
TRBJ2-1 | TRBV15 | CATSMRAGGGEQFF
TRBJ2-7 | TRBV20-1 | CSAKPPIHEQYF
TRBJ1-1 | TRBV20-1 | CSADGTAHLVAFF
TRBJ2-5 | TRBV29-1 | CSVAKGLDAETQYF
TRBJ2-7 | TRBV3-1 | CASSPGTSGIEQYF
TRBJ2-5 | TRBV27 | CASSSREKETQYF
TRBJ1-1 | TRBV4-2 | CASSQDGGGVGYTEAFF
TRBJ2-3 | TRBV20-1 | CSAWTSGFSDTQYF
TRBJ2-3 | TRBV12-3/TRBV12-4 | CASSDLGTYSTDTQYF
TRBJ2-1 | TRBV6-1 | CASKRPGRPLGNEQFF
TRBJ2-7 | TRBV10-3 | CATAIRGVIYEQYF
TRBJ2-1 | TRBV6-2/TRBV6-3 | CASSMGLAGGLNEQFF
TRBJ1-3 | TRBV7-9 | CASSLKAFGNTIYF